Each of the 4 T cell receptor beta chains below was sequenced from the same sample in a study of blood T cells in healthy people across ages. Together with a sample-barcoded 5' primer, a J-beta primer mix was included in a second PCR lasting 7 to 11 cycles. MiXCR, applied by TCRdb to the 5' RACE reads, yields one record per CDR3 protein. The data hold about 650,000 distinct CDR3 sequences, with about 30% observed a single time. Sequencing input: blood. The receptors come from a woman older than 75 in good health.

Details on this clonotype: This could be a read error, since a much larger clone is one nucleotide away. The rearrangement uses TRBV5-6 and TRBJ2-5; D tentatively reads TRBD1 or TRBD2 (5 bases each). This CDR3 comprises 14 residues. Germline V lookup: CDR1 SGHDT, CDR2 YYEEEE. V gave up 3 bases and J gave up 11 bases, with 20 bases separating them. The CDR3 is CASSCTGTTREQYF. DNA for the CDR3: TGTGCCAGCAGCTGCACCGGGACCACGAGGGAGCAGTACTTC. Supplemented by reference TRBV5-6 and TRBJ2-5, the full variable domain reads DAGVTQSPTHLIKTRGQQVTLRCSPKSGHDTVSWYQQALGQGPQFIFQYYEEEERQRGNFPDRFSGHQFPNYSSELNVNALLLGDSALYLCASSCTGTTREQYFGPGTRLLVL.

The V gene is TRBV4-3, the J gene TRBJ2-2; D is perhaps TRBD1 (5 bases). This CDR3 region has 14 residues. Germline CDR1 and CDR2: LGHNA and YSLEER. V dropped 1 base and J dropped 7 bases, with 10 bases sitting between them. CDR3 in amino acids: CASSQGRASGELFF. CDR3 sequence (DNA): TGCGCCAGCAGCCAAGGCAGGGCAAGCGGGGAGCTGTTTTTT.

In its sample, this clonotype was seen many times. A read error may be the cause here, since a much bigger clone is one base away. This chain links TRBV29-1 with TRBJ2-5; D ambiguous. Germline CDR1 and CDR2: SQVTM and ANQGSEA. Trimming pared 7 bases from V and 5 bases from J, leaving 17 bases between. The CDR3 totals 13 residues. The CDR3 DNA follows: TGCAGCGCCCCACACGCCGGTTGGGAGACCCAGTACTTC. Translation gives CSAPHAGWETQYF.

Concerning this clonotype: This could be a read error, since a much larger clone is one nucleotide away. The CDR3 does not close with the conserved phenylalanine or tryptophan, likely indicating a read error. The chain links TRBV7-3 to TRBJ2-1; the match to TRBD2 covers 8 bases. V gave up 0 bases and J gave up 6 bases; unmatched junction bases: 4. The CDR3 extends over 15 amino acids. The germline V gene encodes CDR1 SGHTA and CDR2 FQGTGA. CDR3 coding DNA: TGTGCCAGCAGCTTAACAGCGGGGGTGGGCAATGAGCAGTTCTTA. It yields the protein CASSLTAGVGNEQFL.